Below, 8 T cell receptor beta chains from the same sample are listed, as sequenced in a study of CXCR3-negative and CXCR3-positive naive CD8 T cells. Libraries were UMI-labeled 5' RACE TRB cDNA. TCRdb reanalyzed the 5' RACE reads, giving one entry per CDR3 protein sequence and no DNA. The sample totals over 100,000 distinct CDR3 sequences. The sequenced material came from naive CXCR3- CD8+ T cells from blood. Sample subset: CD45RO-CCR7+CD27+CD95- naive CD8+ T cells lacking CXCR3 (TNR3-). These receptors were taken from a human donor in good health. Some clones in this sample may be carry-over from other donors' samples.

The chain combines TRBV15 with TRBJ1-1; the D call of TRBD1 rests on TCRdb alone, since no DNA is present to check it. Germline V gene lookup returns CDR1 LNHNV and CDR2 YYDKDF (reference sequence). This CDR3 comprises 14 residues. CDR3 protein: CATSTKTGNTEAFF.

CDR3: CASSFVGQSSYEQYF. J is TRBJ2-7 and V is TRBV5-4; TCRdb gives TRBD1 as the D gene, but with no DNA this cannot be confirmed. CDR1 SGHNT and CDR2 YYREEE come from the germline V gene (reference sequence). CDR3 length equals 15 residues.

This chain connects TRBV29-1 to TRBJ2-7. The germline gives CDR1 SQVTM, CDR2 ANQGSEA. CDR3 length equals 11 residues. The CDR3 loop is CSVGGPYEQYF.

The genes are TRBV9 and TRBJ2-1; no DNA is available, so the TRBD2 call from TCRdb remains unchecked. CDR3 length: 15 residues. Germline V gene lookup returns CDR1 SGDLS and CDR2 YYNGEE. The CDR3 sequence is CASSGTGTSMVEQFF.

The V gene is TRBV29-1, the J gene TRBJ1-1. From germline, CDR1 is SQVTM and CDR2 ANQGSEA. This CDR3 is 15 amino acids long. The CDR3 loop is CSVERASNLNTEAFF.

The chain recombines TRBV27 with TRBJ1-2; checking the TCRdb D call of TRBD1 is not possible without DNA. Germline CDR1 and CDR2: MNHEY and SMNVEV (reference sequence). The CDR3 length is 14 residues. CDR3 residues: CASSPQQGYYGYTF.

The J gene is TRBJ2-2, the V gene TRBV29-1; the TCRdb call, TRBD1, lacks DNA for checking. Germline V lookup: CDR1 SQVTM, CDR2 ANQGSEA. This CDR3 is 16 amino acids long. CDR3 sequence reads: CSVEDAGGAYSGELFF.

This chain joins TRBV5-4 and TRBJ2-2; TCRdb proposes TRBD1, but this gene call is untestable without DNA. Germline V gene lookup returns CDR1 SGHNT and CDR2 YYREEE (reference sequence). The CDR3 contains 14 residues. The CDR3 reads CASSAGQNTGELFF. Full variable domain (missing parts from reference TRBV5-4 and TRBJ2-2): ETGVTQSPTHLIKTRGQQVTLRCSSQSGHNTVSWYQQALGQGPQFIFQYYREEENGRGNFPPRFSGLQFPNYSSELNVNALELDDSALYLCASSAGQNTGELFFGEGSRLTVL.